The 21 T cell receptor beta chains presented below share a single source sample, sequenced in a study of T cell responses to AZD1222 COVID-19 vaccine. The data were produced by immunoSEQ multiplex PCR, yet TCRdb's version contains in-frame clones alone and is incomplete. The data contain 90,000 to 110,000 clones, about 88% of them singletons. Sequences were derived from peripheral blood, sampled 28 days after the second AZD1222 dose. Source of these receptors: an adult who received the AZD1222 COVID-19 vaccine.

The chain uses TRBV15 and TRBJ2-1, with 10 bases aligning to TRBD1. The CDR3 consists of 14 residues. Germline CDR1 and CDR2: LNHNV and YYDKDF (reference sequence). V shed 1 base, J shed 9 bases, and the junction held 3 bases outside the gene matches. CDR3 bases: TGTGCCACCAGCAGAGTTGGACAGGGGGGTGAGCAGTTCTTC. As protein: CATSRVGQGGEQFF.

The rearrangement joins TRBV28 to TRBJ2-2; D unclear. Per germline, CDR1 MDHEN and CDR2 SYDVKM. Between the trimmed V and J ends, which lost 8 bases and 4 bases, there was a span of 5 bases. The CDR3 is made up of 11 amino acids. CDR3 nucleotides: TGTGCCAGCCGTAGCACCGGGGAGCTGTTTTTT. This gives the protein CASRSTGELFF.

CDR3 loop: CASTGTFGNTIYF. The CDR3 nucleotides are TGTGCCAGCACCGGGACTTTTGGAAACACCATATATTTT. The V and J genes are TRBV11-2 and TRBJ1-3, with D possibly matching TRBD1 (5 bases). CDR1 SGHAT and CDR2 FQNNGV come from the germline V gene. V lost 7 bases and J lost 3, with 10 bases in between. The CDR3 is 13 amino acids.

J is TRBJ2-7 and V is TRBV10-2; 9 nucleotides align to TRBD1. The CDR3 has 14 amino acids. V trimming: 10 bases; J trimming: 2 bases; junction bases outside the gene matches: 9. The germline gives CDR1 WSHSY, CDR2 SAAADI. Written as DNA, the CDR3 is TGCGCCATCGCTGACAGGGGGGTGGCCTACGAGCAGTACTTC. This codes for CAIADRGVAYEQYF.

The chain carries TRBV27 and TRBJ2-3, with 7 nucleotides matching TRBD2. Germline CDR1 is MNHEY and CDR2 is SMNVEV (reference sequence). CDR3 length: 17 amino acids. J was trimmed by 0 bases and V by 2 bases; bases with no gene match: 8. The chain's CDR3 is CASSLVHGTTSTDTQYF. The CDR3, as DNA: TGTGCCAGCAGTTTAGTGCACGGGACTACAAGCACAGATACGCAGTATTTT.

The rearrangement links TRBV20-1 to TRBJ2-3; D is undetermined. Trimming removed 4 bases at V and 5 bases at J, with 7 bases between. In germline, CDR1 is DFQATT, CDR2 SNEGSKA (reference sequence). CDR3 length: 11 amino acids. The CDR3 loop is CSAIFGDTQYF. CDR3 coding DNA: TGCAGTGCTATTTTCGGAGATACGCAGTATTTT.

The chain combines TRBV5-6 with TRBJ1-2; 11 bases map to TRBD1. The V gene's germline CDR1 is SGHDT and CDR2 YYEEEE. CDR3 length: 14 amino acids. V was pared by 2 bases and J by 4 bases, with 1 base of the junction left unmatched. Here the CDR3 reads CASSFGTGGYGYTF. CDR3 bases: TGTGCCAGCAGCTTCGGGACAGGGGGCTATGGCTACACCTTC.

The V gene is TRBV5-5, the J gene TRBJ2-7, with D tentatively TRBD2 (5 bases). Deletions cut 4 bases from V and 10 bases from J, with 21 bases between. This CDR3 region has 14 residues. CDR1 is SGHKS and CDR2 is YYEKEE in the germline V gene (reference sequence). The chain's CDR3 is CASSQALGESLQYF. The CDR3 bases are TGTGCCAGCAGCCAGGCCCTCGGGGAATCGTTACAGTACTTC.

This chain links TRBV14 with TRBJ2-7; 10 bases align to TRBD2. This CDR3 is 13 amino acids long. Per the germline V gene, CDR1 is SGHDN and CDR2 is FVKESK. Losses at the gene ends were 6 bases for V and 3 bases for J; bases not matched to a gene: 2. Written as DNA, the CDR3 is TGTGCCAGCAGGTCTAGCGGGAGCTACGAGCAGTACTTC. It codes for CASRSSGSYEQYF.

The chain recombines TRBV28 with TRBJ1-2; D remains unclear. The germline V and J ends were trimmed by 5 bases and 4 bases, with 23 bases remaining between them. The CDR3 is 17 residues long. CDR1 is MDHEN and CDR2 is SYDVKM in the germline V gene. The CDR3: CASSPEDSLGFIYGYTF. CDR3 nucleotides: TGTGCCAGCAGTCCAGAGGACTCCCTTGGGTTCATCTATGGCTACACCTTC.

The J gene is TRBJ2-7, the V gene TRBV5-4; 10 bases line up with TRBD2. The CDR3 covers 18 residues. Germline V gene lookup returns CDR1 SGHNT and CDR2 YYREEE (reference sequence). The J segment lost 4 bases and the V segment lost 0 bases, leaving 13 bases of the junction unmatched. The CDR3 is CASSLVLAGGPTSYEQYF. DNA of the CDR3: TGTGCCAGCAGCTTGGTTTTAGCGGGAGGACCCACTTCGTACGAGCAGTACTTC.

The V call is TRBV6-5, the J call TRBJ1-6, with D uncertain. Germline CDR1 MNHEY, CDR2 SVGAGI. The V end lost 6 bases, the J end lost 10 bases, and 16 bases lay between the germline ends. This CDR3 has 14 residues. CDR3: CASRPRGSGSPLHF. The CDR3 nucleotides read TGTGCCAGCAGGCCCCGGGGAAGCGGGTCACCCCTCCACTTT.

The CDR3: CASSRGQLNEKLFF. For the CDR3, the DNA is TGTGCCAGCAGCAGGGGACAGCTTAATGAAAAACTGTTTTTT. The V and J genes are TRBV7-2 and TRBJ1-4; 7 bases are shared with TRBD1. This CDR3 is 14 amino acids long. CDR1 SGHTA and CDR2 FQGNSA come from the germline V gene. The ends lost 5 bases at V and 4 bases at J; junction bases unmatched: 4.

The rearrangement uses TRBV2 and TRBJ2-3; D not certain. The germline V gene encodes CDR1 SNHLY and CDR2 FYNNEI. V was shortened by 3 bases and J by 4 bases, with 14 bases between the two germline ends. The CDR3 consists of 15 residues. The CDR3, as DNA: TGTGCCAGCAGTGACCCAATACTGAGTTCAGATACGCAGTATTTT. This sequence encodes CASSDPILSSDTQYF.

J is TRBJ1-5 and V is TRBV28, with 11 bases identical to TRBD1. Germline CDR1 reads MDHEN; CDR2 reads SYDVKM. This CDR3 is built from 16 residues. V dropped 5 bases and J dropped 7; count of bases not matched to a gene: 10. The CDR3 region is CASSKRTGGAYQPQHF. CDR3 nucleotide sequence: TGTGCCAGCAGTAAACGGACAGGGGGCGCTTACCAGCCCCAGCATTTT.

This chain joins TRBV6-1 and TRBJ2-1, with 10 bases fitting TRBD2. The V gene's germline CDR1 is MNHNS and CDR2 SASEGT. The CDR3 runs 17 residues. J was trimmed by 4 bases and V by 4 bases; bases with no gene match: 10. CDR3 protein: CASSVLPGLAIYNEQFF. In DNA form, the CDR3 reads TGTGCCAGCAGTGTATTACCGGGACTAGCGATATACAATGAGCAGTTCTTC.

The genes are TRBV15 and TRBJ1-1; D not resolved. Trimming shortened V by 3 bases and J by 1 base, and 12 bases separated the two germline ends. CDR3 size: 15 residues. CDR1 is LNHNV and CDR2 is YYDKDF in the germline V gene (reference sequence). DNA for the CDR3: TGTGCCACCAGCAGGGACTCTTGGACGAACACTGAAGCTTTCTTT. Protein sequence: CATSRDSWTNTEAFF.

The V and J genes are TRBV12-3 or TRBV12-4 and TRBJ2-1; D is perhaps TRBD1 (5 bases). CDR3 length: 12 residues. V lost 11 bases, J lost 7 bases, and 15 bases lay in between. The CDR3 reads CAAGQGTNEQFF. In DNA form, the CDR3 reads TGTGCCGCCGGCCAGGGTACTAATGAGCAGTTCTTC.

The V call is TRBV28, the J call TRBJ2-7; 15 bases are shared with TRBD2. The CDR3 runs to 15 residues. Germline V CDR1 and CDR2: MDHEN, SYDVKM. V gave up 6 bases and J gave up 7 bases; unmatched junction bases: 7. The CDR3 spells CASSPRTSGRGEQYF. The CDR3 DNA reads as TGTGCCAGCAGCCCCCGGACTAGCGGGAGGGGTGAGCAGTACTTC.

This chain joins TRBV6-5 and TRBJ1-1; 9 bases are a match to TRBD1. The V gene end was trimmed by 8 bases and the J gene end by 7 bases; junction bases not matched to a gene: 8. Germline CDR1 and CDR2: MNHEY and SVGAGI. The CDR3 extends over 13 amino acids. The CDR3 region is CASGRDRVGEAFF. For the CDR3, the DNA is TGTGCCAGCGGGCGGGACAGGGTAGGTGAAGCTTTCTTT.

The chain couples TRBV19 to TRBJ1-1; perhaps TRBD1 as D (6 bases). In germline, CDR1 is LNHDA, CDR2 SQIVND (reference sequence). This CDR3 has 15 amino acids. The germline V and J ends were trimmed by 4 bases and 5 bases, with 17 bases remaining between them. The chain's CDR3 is CASSTLSGGYTEAFF. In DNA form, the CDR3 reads TGTGCCAGTAGTACCCTCTCGGGGGGCTATACTGAAGCTTTCTTT. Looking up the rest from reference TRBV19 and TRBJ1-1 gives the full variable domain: DGGITQSPKYLFRKEGQNVTLSCEQNLNHDAMYWYRQDPGQGLRLIYYSQIVNDFQKGDIAEGYSVSREKKESFPLTVTSAQKNPTAFYLCASSTLSGGYTEAFFGQGTRLTVV.